The present TCR beta chain was sequenced within a study of T cell responses to AZD1222 COVID-19 vaccine. As for the study in general: Second doses that came at about 4 or about 12 weeks were put together.

Concerning this clone: Its matching antigen is unknown.

Using immunoSEQ multiplex PCR, the repertoire was profiled, and TCRdb retains in-frame clones only, with some absent. The sample holds about 120,000 clones; 80% to 85% are singletons and the top ten take 9.4%. Germline V gene sequence: CDR1 MGHDK, CDR2 SYGVNS. CDR3 length: 15 residues. V dropped 1 base and J dropped 6 bases, with 15 bases sitting between them. Study results and limitations: Sampling that yielded the repertoires occurred only after the peak T cell response.

The source is an adult in good health. The V and J genes are TRBV25-1 and TRBJ1-2; D perhaps matches TRBD1 (5 bases). The starting material was peripheral blood, obtained on day 0 of AZD1222 vaccination. The DNA for the CDR3 is TGTGCCAGCAGTGAATGGGGACGGGGGGAGGATGGCTACACCTTC. Translating it yields CASSEWGRGEDGYTF.